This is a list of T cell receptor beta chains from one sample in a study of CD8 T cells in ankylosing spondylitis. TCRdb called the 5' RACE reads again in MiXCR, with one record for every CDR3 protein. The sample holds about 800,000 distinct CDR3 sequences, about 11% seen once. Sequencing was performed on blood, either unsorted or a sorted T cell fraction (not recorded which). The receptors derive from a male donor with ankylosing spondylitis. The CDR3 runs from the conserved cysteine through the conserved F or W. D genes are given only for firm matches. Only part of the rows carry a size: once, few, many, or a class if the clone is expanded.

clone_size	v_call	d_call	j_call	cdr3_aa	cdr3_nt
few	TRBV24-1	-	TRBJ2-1	CATSDLPYNEQFF	TGTGCCACCAGTGATTTGCCCTACAATGAGCAGTTCTTC
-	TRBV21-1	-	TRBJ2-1	CASSKVPAGFHNEQFF	TGTGCCAGCAGCAAAGTCCCAGCGGGATTCCACAATGAGCAGTTCTTC
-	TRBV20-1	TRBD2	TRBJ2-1	CSARGGLGEQFF	TGCAGTGCTCGGGGGGGGCTGGGGGAGCAGTTCTTC
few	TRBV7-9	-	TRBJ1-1	CASSSGGSMNTEAFF	TGTGCCAGCAGCTCAGGTGGCAGCATGAACACTGAAGCTTTCTTT
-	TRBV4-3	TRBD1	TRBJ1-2	CASSQSDRGLGYTF	TGCGCCAGCAGCCAGTCGGACAGGGGTTTAGGCTACACCTTC
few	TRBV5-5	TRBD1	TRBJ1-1	CASSLAGTGPRKAEAFF	TGTGCCAGCAGCTTGGCCGGGACAGGGCCTCGCAAAGCTGAAGCTTTCTTT
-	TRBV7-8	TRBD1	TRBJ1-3	CASSADRAGNTIYF	TGTGCCAGCAGCGCCGACAGGGCTGGAAACACCATATATTTT
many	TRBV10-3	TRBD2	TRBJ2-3	CAIRGGRDTDTQYF	TGTGCCATCAGAGGCGGGAGGGACACAGATACGCAGTATTTT
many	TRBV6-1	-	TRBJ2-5	CASSEMLGGGTQYF	TGTGCCAGCAGTGAAATGCTAGGTGGTGGAACCCAGTACTTC
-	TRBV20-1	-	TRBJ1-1	CSVLQGRDTEAFF	TGCAGTGTCCTACAGGGTAGAGACACTGAAGCTTTCTTT
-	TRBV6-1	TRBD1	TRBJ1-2	CASRPTGGVYGYTF	TGTGCCAGCAGACCCACAGGGGGAGTCTATGGCTACACCTTC
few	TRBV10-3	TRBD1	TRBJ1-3	CAISELPGQGVGNTIYF	TGTGCCATCAGTGAGTTACCGGGACAGGGTGTCGGAAACACCATATATTTT
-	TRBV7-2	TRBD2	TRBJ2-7	CASSSQREAHHF	TGTGCCAGCAGCTCCCAGCGGGAGGCCCACCATTTC
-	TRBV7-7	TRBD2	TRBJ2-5	CASGPGLGDQETQYF	TGTGCTAGCGGCCCGGGACTAGGGGACCAAGAGACCCAGTACTTC